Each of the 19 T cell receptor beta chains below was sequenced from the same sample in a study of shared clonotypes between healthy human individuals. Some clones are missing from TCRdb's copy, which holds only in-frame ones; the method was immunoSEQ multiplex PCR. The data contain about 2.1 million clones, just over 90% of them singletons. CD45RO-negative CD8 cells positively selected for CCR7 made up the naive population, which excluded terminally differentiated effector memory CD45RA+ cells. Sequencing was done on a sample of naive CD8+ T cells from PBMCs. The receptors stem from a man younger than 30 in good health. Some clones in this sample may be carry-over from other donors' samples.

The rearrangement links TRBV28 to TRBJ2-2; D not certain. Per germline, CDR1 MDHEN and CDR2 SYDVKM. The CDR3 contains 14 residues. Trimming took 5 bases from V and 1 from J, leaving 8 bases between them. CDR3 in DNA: TGTGCCAGCAGTACTGCCGAGAACACCGGGGAGCTGTTTTTT. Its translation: CASSTAENTGELFF.

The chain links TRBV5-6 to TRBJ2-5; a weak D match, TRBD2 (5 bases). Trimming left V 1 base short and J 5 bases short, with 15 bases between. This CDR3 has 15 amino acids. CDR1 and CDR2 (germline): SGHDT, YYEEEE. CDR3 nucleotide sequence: TGTGCCAGCAGCTTGAAGAATAGCGAATACGAGACCCAGTACTTC. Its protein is CASSLKNSEYETQYF.

CDR3 nucleotides: TGCGCCAGCAGCTTGGCCGTTATCGGGCCGCTGGACACTGAAGCTTTCTTT. Its translation is CASSLAVIGPLDTEAFF. This chain uses TRBV5-1 with TRBJ1-1; no reliable D call. Trimming cost V 0 bases and J 3 bases, with 18 bases left between them. The CDR3 loop spans 17 amino acids. In germline, CDR1 is SGHRS, CDR2 YFSETQ.

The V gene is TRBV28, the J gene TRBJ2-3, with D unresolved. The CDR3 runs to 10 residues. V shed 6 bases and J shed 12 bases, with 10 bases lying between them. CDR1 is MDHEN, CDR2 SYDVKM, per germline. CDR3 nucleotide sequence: TGTGCCAGCAGCTCGCACATACAGTATTTT. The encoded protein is CASSSHIQYF.

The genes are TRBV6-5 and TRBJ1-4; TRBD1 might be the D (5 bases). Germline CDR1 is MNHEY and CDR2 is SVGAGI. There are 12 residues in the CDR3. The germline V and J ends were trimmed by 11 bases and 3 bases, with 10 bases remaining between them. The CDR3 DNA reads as TGTGCCGCGGGGCAGGCTAATGAAAAACTGTTTTTT. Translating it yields CAAGQANEKLFF.

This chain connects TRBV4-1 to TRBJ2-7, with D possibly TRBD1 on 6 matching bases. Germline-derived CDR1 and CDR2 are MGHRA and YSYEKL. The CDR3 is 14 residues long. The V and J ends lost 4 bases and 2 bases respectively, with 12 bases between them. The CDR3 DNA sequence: TGCGCCAGCAGCCTACCGGGACAACCCTACGAGCAGTACTTC. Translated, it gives CASSLPGQPYEQYF.

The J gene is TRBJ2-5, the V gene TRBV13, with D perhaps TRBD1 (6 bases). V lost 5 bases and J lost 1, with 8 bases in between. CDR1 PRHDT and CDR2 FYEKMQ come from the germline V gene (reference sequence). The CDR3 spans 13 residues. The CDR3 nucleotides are TGTGCCAGCAGCCTACAGGGCCAAGAGACCCAGTACTTC. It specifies CASSLQGQETQYF.

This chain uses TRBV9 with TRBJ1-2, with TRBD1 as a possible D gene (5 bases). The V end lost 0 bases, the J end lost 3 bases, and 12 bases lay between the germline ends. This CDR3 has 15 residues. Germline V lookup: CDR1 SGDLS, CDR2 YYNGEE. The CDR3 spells CASSVGGAGYYGYTF. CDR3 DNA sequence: TGTGCCAGCAGCGTAGGCGGGGCGGGGTACTATGGCTACACCTTC.

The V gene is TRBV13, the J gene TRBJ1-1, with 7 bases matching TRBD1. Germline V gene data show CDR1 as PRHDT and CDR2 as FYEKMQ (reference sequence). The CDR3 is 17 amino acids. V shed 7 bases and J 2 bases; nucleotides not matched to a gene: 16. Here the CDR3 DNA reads TGTGCCAGCACCCCACCACATCCGACAGGGCTTAACACTGAAGCTTTCTTT. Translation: CASTPPHPTGLNTEAFF. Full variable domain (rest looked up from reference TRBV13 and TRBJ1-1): AAGVIQSPRHLIKEKRETATLKCYPIPRHDTVYWYQQGPGQDPQFLISFYEKMQSDKGSIPDRFSAQQFSDYHSELNMSSLELGDSALYFCASTPPHPTGLNTEAFFGQGTRLTVV.

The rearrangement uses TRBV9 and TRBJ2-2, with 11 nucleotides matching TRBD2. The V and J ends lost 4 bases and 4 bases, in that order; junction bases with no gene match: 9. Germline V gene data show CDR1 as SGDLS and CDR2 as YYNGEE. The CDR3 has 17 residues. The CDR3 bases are TGTGCCAGCAGCACAACTGGGGGGACTAGCGGCACCGGGGAGCTGTTTTTT. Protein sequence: CASSTTGGTSGTGELFF.

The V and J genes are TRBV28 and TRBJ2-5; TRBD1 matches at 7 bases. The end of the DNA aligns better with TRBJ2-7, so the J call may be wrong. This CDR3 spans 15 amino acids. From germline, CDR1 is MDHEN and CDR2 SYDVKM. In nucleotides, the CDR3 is TGTGCCAGCAGCCAAGCACAGGGGACGCTTAACGAGCAGTACTTC. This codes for CASSQAQGTLNEQYF.

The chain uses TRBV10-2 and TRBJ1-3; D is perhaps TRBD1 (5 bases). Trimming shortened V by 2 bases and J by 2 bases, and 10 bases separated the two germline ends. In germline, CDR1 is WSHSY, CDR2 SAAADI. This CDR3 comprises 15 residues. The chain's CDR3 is CASSEIPGTGNTIYF. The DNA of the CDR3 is TGCGCCAGCAGTGAGATTCCAGGGACTGGAAACACCATATATTTT.

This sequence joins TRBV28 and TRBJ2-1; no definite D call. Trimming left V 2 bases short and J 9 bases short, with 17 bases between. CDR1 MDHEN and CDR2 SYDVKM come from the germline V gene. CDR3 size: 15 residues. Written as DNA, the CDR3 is TGTGCCAGCAGTTTACCTCAATTCATCTGGCGTGAGCAGTTCTTC. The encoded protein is CASSLPQFIWREQFF.

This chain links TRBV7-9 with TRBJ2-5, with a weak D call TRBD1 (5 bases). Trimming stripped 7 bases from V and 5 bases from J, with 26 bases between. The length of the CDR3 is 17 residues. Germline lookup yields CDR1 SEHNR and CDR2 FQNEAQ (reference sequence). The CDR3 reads CASISSTNRLSVETQYF. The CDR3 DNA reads TGTGCCAGCATATCGTCCACTAACAGGCTGAGTGTGGAGACCCAGTACTTC.

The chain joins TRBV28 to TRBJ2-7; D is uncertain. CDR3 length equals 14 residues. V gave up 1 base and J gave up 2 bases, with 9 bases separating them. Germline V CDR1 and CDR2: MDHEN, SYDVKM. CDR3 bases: TGTGCCAGCAGTTTATTGGTTCCCGCCTACGAGCAGTACTTC. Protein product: CASSLLVPAYEQYF.

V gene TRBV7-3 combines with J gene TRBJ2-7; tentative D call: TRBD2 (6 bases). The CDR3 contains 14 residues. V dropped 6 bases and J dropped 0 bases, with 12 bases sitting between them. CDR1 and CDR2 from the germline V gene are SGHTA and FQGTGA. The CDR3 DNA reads TGTGCCAGCAGGGAGGGCGGAGGCTCCTACGAGCAGTACTTC. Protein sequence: CASREGGGSYEQYF.

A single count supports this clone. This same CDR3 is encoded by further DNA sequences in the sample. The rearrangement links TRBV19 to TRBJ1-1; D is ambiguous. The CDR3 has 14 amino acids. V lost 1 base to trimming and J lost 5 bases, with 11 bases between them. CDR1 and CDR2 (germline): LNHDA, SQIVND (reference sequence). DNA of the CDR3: TGTGCCAGTAGTATAGCGGGTAGTGGTACTGAAGCTTTCTTT. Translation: CASSIAGSGTEAFF. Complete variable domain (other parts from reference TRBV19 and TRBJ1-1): DGGITQSPKYLFRKEGQNVTLSCEQNLNHDAMYWYRQDPGQGLRLIYYSQIVNDFQKGDIAEGYSVSREKKESFPLTVTSAQKNPTAFYLCASSIAGSGTEAFFGQGTRLTVV.

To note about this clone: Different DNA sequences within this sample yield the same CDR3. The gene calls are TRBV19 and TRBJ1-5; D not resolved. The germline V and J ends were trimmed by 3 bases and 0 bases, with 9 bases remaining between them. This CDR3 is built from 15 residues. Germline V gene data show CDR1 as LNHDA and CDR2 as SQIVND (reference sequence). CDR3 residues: CASSIGGNSNQPQHF. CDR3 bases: TGTGCCAGTAGTATTGGCGGGAATAGCAATCAGCCCCAGCATTTT.

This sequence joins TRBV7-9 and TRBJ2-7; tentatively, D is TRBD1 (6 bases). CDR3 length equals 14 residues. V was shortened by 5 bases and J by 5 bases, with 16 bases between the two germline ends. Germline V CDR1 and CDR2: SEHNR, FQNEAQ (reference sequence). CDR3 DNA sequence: TGTGCCAGCAGCCGTGAACAGGGTTTCCACGAGCAGTACTTC. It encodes CASSREQGFHEQYF.